The source of this T cell receptor (beta chain) is a study of radiation and T cells in renal cell carcinoma. Concerning this clone: As yet, its antigen is unknown. Other DNA sequences of this sample code for an identical CDR3.

Overall study findings and caveats: Top tumor clonotypes rose in blood 2 weeks post-radiation, then contracted.

The time point was: baseline pretreatment blood. This sample's treatment: 15 Gy SBRT to primary tumor, nephrectomy 4 weeks later. The repertoire was sequenced with immunoSEQ multiplex PCR; TCRdb's copy has only in-frame clones and lacks some. Of approximately 120,000 clones in the sample, roughly 80% were seen once. With V trimmed by 4 bases and J by 1 base, 3 bases remained unmatched. The V gene's germline CDR1 is SGHRS and CDR2 YFSETQ. The CDR3 is made up of 14 amino acids. This clonotype originated in a woman aged 55-70 years with renal cell carcinoma. The sequenced sample was blood, obtained from a patient whose treatment included radiotherapy and nephrectomy. The chain employs TRBV5-1 and TRBJ1-1, with 8 nucleotides matching TRBD1. The CDR3 coding sequence is TGCGCCAGCAGCCCGGGGACAGGGAACACTGAAGCTTTCTTT. This gives the protein CASSPGTGNTEAFF.